This TCR beta chain was identified in a study of cytomegalovirus exposure and HLA in healthy donors. In the PCR, 60 Vbeta and 13 Jbeta primers were used. TCRdb keeps only in-frame clones here, not all; method: immunoSEQ multiplex PCR. The sample yields 90,000 to 100,000 clones, 78% seen once. Germline loops: CDR1 SGHTA, CDR2 FQGNSA. V shed 3 bases and J 5 bases; nucleotides not matched to a gene: 4. The CDR3 runs 15 residues. Sequencing was done on a sample of PBMCs. This chain links TRBV7-2 with TRBJ2-2; 9 bases fit TRBD2. This sequence originates from a woman in her sixties in good health and CMV-seronegative. The CDR3 spells CASSLGLAGTGELFF. Written as DNA, the CDR3 is TGTGCCAGCAGCTTGGGGCTAGCGGGGACCGGGGAGCTGTTTTTT.